The 29 T cell receptor beta chains in this list originate from one sample, sequenced in a study of blood T cell repertoires in COVID-19. Produced via immunoSEQ multiplex PCR; TCRdb's table is partial and in-frame only. The sample lists about 230,000 clones, approximately 87% seen once, with 2.5% to 3% in the top ten. The sequencing sample was made of peripheral blood. These receptor sequences come from a woman aged 65 to 85 with active or convalescent COVID-19.

This clone was found a few times. V is TRBV30 and J is TRBJ1-2; D is perhaps TRBD1 (6 bases). This CDR3 has 15 amino acids. The germline V gene encodes CDR1 GTSNPN and CDR2 SVGIG (reference sequence). V was trimmed by 0 bases and J by 2 bases, leaving 13 bases between them. The CDR3 DNA reads TGTGCCTGGAGTGTACTGTTGCAGGGGAACTATGGCTACACCTTC. Its protein is CAWSVLLQGNYGYTF. The complete variable domain, with remaining parts taken from reference TRBV30 and TRBJ1-2, reads SQTIHQWPATLVQPVGSPLSLECTVEGTSNPNLYWYRQAAGRGLQLLFYSVGIGQISSEVPQNLSASRPQDRQFILSSKKLLLSDSGFYLCAWSVLLQGNYGYTFGSGTRLTVV.

The CDR3 nucleotides are TGCGCCAGCAGCGGGGCCCAACAGTTCATGAACACTGAAGCTTTCTTT. Amino acid sequence: CASSGAQQFMNTEAFF. V and J are TRBV5-1 and TRBJ1-1; possible D gene TRBD1, 5 bases. CDR1 is SGHRS, CDR2 YFSETQ, per germline. The CDR3 covers 16 residues. V shed 4 bases and J shed 0 bases, with 16 bases lying between them.

The chain combines TRBV7-9 with TRBJ2-7; 7 nucleotides align to TRBD1. Germline CDR1 is SEHNR and CDR2 is FQNEAQ (reference sequence). This CDR3 region has 15 residues. V dropped 2 bases and J dropped 4; count of bases not matched to a gene: 8. The CDR3 bases are TGTGCCAGCAGCTTACGACAGGGTGAGGGGTACGAGCAGTACTTC. This encodes CASSLRQGEGYEQYF.

V is TRBV2 and J is TRBJ1-6, with 9 bases matching TRBD1. V was pared by 5 bases and J by 2 bases, with 4 bases of the junction left unmatched. This CDR3 spans 16 amino acids. Germline V lookup: CDR1 SNHLY, CDR2 FYNNEI. As DNA, the CDR3 is TGTGCCAGCAGTCGACAGGGGGGGACCTATAATTCACCCCTCCACTTT. Residues: CASSRQGGTYNSPLHF.

This sequence joins TRBV5-5 and TRBJ1-1; TRBD1 is a possible D gene (6 bases). V dropped 5 bases and J dropped 6 bases, with 17 bases sitting between them. CDR1 and CDR2 (germline): SGHKS, YYEKEE (reference sequence). This CDR3 comprises 14 residues. Here the CDR3 DNA reads TGTGCCAGCAGGCGTCCGGGGGGCCCCTCTGAAGCTTTCTTT. The encoded protein is CASRRPGGPSEAFF.

The chain uses TRBV5-6 and TRBJ1-2; 12 bases are shared with TRBD1. Germline V gene data show CDR1 as SGHDT and CDR2 as YYEEEE. The CDR3 runs to 16 residues. Trimming cost V 2 bases and J 4 bases; bases outside gene matches: 6. This CDR3 reads CASSLRDRGLAYGYTF. The CDR3 DNA follows: TGTGCCAGCAGCTTAAGGGACAGGGGGCTAGCCTATGGCTACACCTTC.

This chain connects TRBV29-1 to TRBJ2-6; TRBD1 matches at 7 bases. The CDR3 is 14 residues long. V shed 4 bases and J 8 bases; nucleotides not matched to a gene: 8. Germline lookup yields CDR1 SQVTM and CDR2 ANQGSEA. The CDR3 spells CSVGMDRRTNVLTF. The CDR3 region has the DNA TGCAGCGTTGGGATGGACAGGCGAACCAACGTCCTGACTTTC.

The V and J genes are TRBV19 and TRBJ1-1; D is unresolved. The germline gives CDR1 LNHDA, CDR2 SQIVND (reference sequence). The CDR3 spans 13 residues. V was trimmed by 5 bases and J by 2 bases, leaving 9 bases between them. The CDR3 spells CASSLQINTEAFF. CDR3 bases: TGTGCCAGTAGTTTACAGATAAACACTGAAGCTTTCTTT.

This chain connects TRBV6-5 to TRBJ2-7; D is perhaps TRBD2 (6 bases). Trimming cost V 4 bases and J 1 base, with 14 bases left between them. The CDR3 extends over 15 amino acids. Germline V lookup: CDR1 MNHEY, CDR2 SVGAGI. The CDR3, as DNA: TGTGCCAGCAGTTTCTCTCCGGGACTTTCCTACGAGCAGTACTTC. Its translation: CASSFSPGLSYEQYF.

The gene calls are TRBV29-1 and TRBJ1-1; 10 nucleotides align to TRBD1. The CDR3 runs to 12 residues. Per the germline V gene, CDR1 is SQVTM and CDR2 is ANQGSEA. J was trimmed by 10 bases and V by 7 bases; bases with no gene match: 9. CDR3 loop: CSAGTGENVAFF. The CDR3 coding sequence is TGCAGCGCCGGGACAGGGGAGAATGTAGCTTTCTTT.

The chain links TRBV7-6 to TRBJ2-2, with TRBD2 matching over 11 bases. Trimming removed 5 bases from V and 4 bases from J; junction bases left unmatched: 3. The CDR3 sequence is 15 residues long. Germline V gene sequence: CDR1 SGHVS, CDR2 FNYEAQ. The CDR3 sequence: CASSLTSGITGELFF. CDR3 coding DNA: TGTGCCAGCAGCCTGACTAGCGGGATCACCGGGGAGCTGTTTTTT. Complete variable domain (other parts from reference TRBV7-6 and TRBJ2-2): GAGVSQSPRYKVTKRGQDVALRCDPISGHVSLYWYRQALGQGPEFLTYFNYEAQQDKSGLPNDRFSAERPEGSISTLTIQRTEQRDSAMYRCASSLTSGITGELFFGEGSRLTVL.

The rearrangement uses TRBV7-8 and TRBJ1-1, with D hard to call. V shed 2 bases and J shed 0 bases, with 13 bases lying between them. Germline V gene lookup returns CDR1 SGHVS and CDR2 FQNEAQ. CDR3 size: 16 residues. CDR3 loop: CASSLRLGSLNTEAFF. The CDR3 DNA follows: TGTGCCAGCAGCTTAAGATTGGGCAGCTTGAACACTGAAGCTTTCTTT.

The chain couples TRBV5-8 to TRBJ2-7, with a weak D call TRBD2 (6 bases). V was cut by 4 bases and J by 3 bases, with 14 bases left in between. This CDR3 contains 14 residues. From germline, CDR1 is SGHTS and CDR2 YDEGEE. CDR3 nucleotide sequence: TGTGCCAGCAGCGCCCGCGGGGTTTACTACGAGCAGTACTTC. Translated, it gives CASSARGVYYEQYF.

This chain links TRBV19 with TRBJ2-5; D is perhaps TRBD1 (6 bases). Trimming removed 6 bases from V and 9 bases from J, with 20 bases in between. Germline V CDR1 and CDR2: LNHDA, SQIVND (reference sequence). The CDR3 sequence is 14 residues long. The CDR3, as DNA: TGTGCCAGTAGCCGGACAGATACCCAGGCGGCCCAGTACTTC. It is translated as CASSRTDTQAAQYF.

The chain recombines TRBV5-1 with TRBJ2-3, with 8 bases fitting TRBD2. This CDR3 spans 16 amino acids. The V gene end was trimmed by 4 bases and the J gene end by 0 bases; junction bases not matched to a gene: 7. Germline V lookup: CDR1 SGHRS, CDR2 YFSETQ. The CDR3 reads CASSRSGSLSTDTQYF. As DNA, the CDR3 is TGCGCCAGCAGCCGCAGCGGGAGTCTAAGCACAGATACGCAGTATTTT.

V is TRBV5-4 and J is TRBJ2-5; tentatively, D is TRBD1 (7 bases). There are 14 residues in the CDR3. V gave up 4 bases and J gave up 2 bases, with 12 bases separating them. Germline V gives CDR1 SGHNT, CDR2 YYREEE (reference sequence). The CDR3 DNA reads as TGTGCCAGCAGCGCGGGACAGATACAAGAGACCCAGTACTTC. This encodes CASSAGQIQETQYF.

The V gene is TRBV28, the J gene TRBJ1-1; 7 bases are shared with TRBD1. The junction had 5 bases not matched to a gene; V was cut back by 6 bases and J by 4 bases. CDR1 and CDR2 from the germline V gene are MDHEN and SYDVKM. The CDR3 runs to 13 residues. CDR3 bases: TGTGCCAGCAGACTCTACAGGGGCACTGAAGCTTTCTTT. This sequence encodes CASRLYRGTEAFF.

The chain carries TRBV6-1 and TRBJ1-2; no reliable D call. The V and J ends lost 3 bases and 2 bases respectively, with 13 bases between them. This CDR3 has 15 residues. The germline V gene has CDR1 MNHNS and CDR2 SASEGT. CDR3 region: CASSESPQPNYGYTF. CDR3 sequence (DNA): TGTGCCAGCAGTGAGAGCCCCCAACCGAACTATGGCTACACCTTC.

V gene TRBV15 combines with J gene TRBJ1-2; D is unclear. CDR3 size: 15 residues. Trimming shortened V by 4 bases and J by 0 bases, and 12 bases separated the two germline ends. CDR1 and CDR2 from the germline V gene are LNHNV and YYDKDF (reference sequence). The CDR3 DNA reads as TGTGCCACCAGCACGGGTGACGGAACTAACTATGGCTACACCTTC. It is translated as CATSTGDGTNYGYTF.

This chain connects TRBV6-6 to TRBJ2-5; the match to TRBD1 covers 7 bases. V trimming: 2 bases; J trimming: 2 bases; junction bases outside the gene matches: 5. The CDR3 covers 15 residues. Germline values: CDR1 MNHNY, CDR2 SVGAGI (reference sequence). CDR3 protein: CASSYGQETQETQYF. As DNA, the CDR3 is TGTGCCAGCAGTTACGGACAGGAGACACAAGAGACCCAGTACTTC.

This sequence joins TRBV27 and TRBJ1-1; TRBD1 matches at 8 bases. The V gene's germline CDR1 is MNHEY and CDR2 SMNVEV (reference sequence). Trimming cost V 5 bases and J 1 base; bases outside gene matches: 12. The CDR3 sequence is 17 residues long. CDR3 loop: CASSRQGAFKGNTEAFF. The CDR3 DNA follows: TGTGCCAGCAGTCGTCAGGGGGCTTTCAAGGGGAACACTGAAGCTTTCTTT.

The CDR3 region is CASSFGLAGGGEQYF. CDR3 in DNA: TGTGCCAGCAGCTTTGGACTAGCGGGAGGCGGGGAGCAGTACTTC. The chain couples TRBV5-4 to TRBJ2-7, with TRBD2 matching over 14 bases. The CDR3 extends over 15 amino acids. Germline CDR1 reads SGHNT; CDR2 reads YYREEE (reference sequence). V lost 2 bases, J lost 7 bases, and 5 bases stayed unmatched. The full variable domain, with the rest looked up from reference TRBV5-4 and TRBJ2-7, is ETGVTQSPTHLIKTRGQQVTLRCSSQSGHNTVSWYQQALGQGPQFIFQYYREEENGRGNFPPRFSGLQFPNYSSELNVNALELDDSALYLCASSFGLAGGGEQYFGPGTRLTVT.

The rearrangement uses TRBV18 and TRBJ2-1; TRBD1 matches 9 bases. The CDR3 consists of 15 residues. The V gene's germline CDR1 is KGHSH and CDR2 LQKENI. With 3 bases clipped from V and 9 bases from J, the junction kept 9 bases outside the gene matches. CDR3 DNA: TGTGCCAGCTCACCGGGACAGGGTGGGCGGATTGAGCAGTTCTTC. Its translation is CASSPGQGGRIEQFF.

This clone was observed a handful of times. The CDR3 sequence: CASSSYTNEKLFF. The CDR3 coding sequence is TGTGCCAGCAGCTCCTACACTAATGAAAAACTGTTTTTT. The chain recombines TRBV5-5 with TRBJ1-4; unclear D gene. V was pared by 3 bases and J by 2 bases, with 5 bases between. There are 13 residues in the CDR3. Germline CDR1 is SGHKS and CDR2 is YYEKEE (reference sequence).

The chain joins TRBV5-1 to TRBJ1-3, with D unclear. Trimming pared 3 bases from V and 0 bases from J, leaving 10 bases between. Per germline, CDR1 SGHRS and CDR2 YFSETQ. This CDR3 comprises 15 residues. This CDR3 reads CASSSEPRSGNTIYF. The CDR3, as DNA: TGCGCCAGCAGCTCTGAGCCGCGCTCTGGAAACACCATATATTTT.

A few counts support this clone. The gene calls are TRBV5-1 and TRBJ2-3, with 9 bases matching TRBD2. CDR1 SGHRS and CDR2 YFSETQ come from the germline V gene. Losses at the gene ends were 3 bases for V and 3 bases for J; bases not matched to a gene: 2. The CDR3 has 14 residues. The CDR3 spells CASSSTSGTDTQYF. The CDR3 DNA reads as TGCGCCAGCAGCTCCACTAGCGGGACAGATACGCAGTATTTT.

V is TRBV18 and J is TRBJ2-4; 8 nucleotides match TRBD2. V lost 3 bases and J lost 9; bases outside the gene matches: 7. CDR3 length: 14 amino acids. Germline-derived CDR1 and CDR2 are KGHSH and LQKENI. CDR3 sequence reads: CASSPPRAGGIQYF. As DNA, the CDR3 is TGTGCCAGCTCACCCCCCCGGGCGGGGGGCATTCAGTACTTC.

This chain joins TRBV5-1 and TRBJ1-3; D call uncertain. CDR3 length: 16 residues. The germline gives CDR1 SGHRS, CDR2 YFSETQ. Deletions cut 0 bases from V and 0 bases from J, with 10 bases between. Written as DNA, the CDR3 is TGCGCCAGCAGCTTGGTAGCCCAGAGCTCTGGAAACACCATATATTTT. Translating gives CASSLVAQSSGNTIYF. The variable domain in full, with the rest retrieved from reference TRBV5-1 and TRBJ1-3, is KAGVTQTPRYLIKTRGQQVTLSCSPISGHRSVSWYQQTPGQGLQFLFEYFSETQRNKGNFPGRFSGRQFSNSRSEMNVSTLELGDSALYLCASSLVAQSSGNTIYFGEGSWLTVV.

The V gene is TRBV5-1, the J gene TRBJ1-4, with D perhaps matching TRBD1 (6 bases). Germline-derived CDR1 and CDR2 are SGHRS and YFSETQ. Between the trimmed V and J ends, which lost 3 bases and 2 bases, there was a span of 8 bases. CDR3 length equals 14 residues. The CDR3 region has the DNA TGCGCCAGCAGCTGGACAGCTACTAATGAAAAACTGTTTTTT. Its protein product is CASSWTATNEKLFF.